A selection of T cell receptor beta chains follows, all from one sample in a study of beta chain features in type 1 diabetes. Clones were sequenced by immunoSEQ multiplex PCR, and TCRdb holds only the in-frame ones, with some missing. Counted here are over 700,000 clones, 15% to 20% occurring once; the ten biggest clones make up 0.023%. The sequenced sample consisted of naive CD4+ T cells from blood. All receptors come from a woman under 30 in good health. The conserved cysteine and the conserved F or W are not part of the CDR3 here. Some rows have no size entry. The others give once, few or many, or a class for an expanded clone.

V: TRBV19
J: TRBJ1-1
size: -
CDR3: ASSWPRDRRNTEAF

V: TRBV2
J: TRBJ1-2
size: few
CDR3: ASSRGTANYGYT

V: TRBV2
J: TRBJ2-3
size: -
CDR3: ASTMGTDTQY

V: TRBV4-2
J: TRBJ2-7
size: few
CDR3: ASSQGDRDSYEQY

V: TRBV6-6
J: TRBJ2-7
size: -
CDR3: ASSLDSHSYEQY

V: TRBV7-3
J: TRBJ2-6
size: -
CDR3: ASSLIGLGANVLT

V: TRBV9
J: TRBJ2-7
size: -
CDR3: ASSVNDHYEQY

V: TRBV18
J: TRBJ2-5
size: few
CDR3: ASSPSGRNQETQY

V: TRBV18
J: TRBJ2-3
size: few
CDR3: ASSPPAGTSTDTQY

V: TRBV7-2
J: TRBJ2-5
size: few
CDR3: ASSLGWEETQY

V: TRBV7-3
J: TRBJ2-2
size: few
CDR3: ASSLRPPGYTNTGELF

V: TRBV7-2
J: TRBJ2-3
size: few
CDR3: ASSSRLAGHTDTQY

V: TRBV27
J: TRBJ2-5
size: few
CDR3: ASSTHGYEETQY

V: TRBV7-2
J: TRBJ2-5
size: few
CDR3: ASSLDQGRETQY

V: TRBV29-1
J: TRBJ2-1
size: few
CDR3: SVDAFSGRDGDEQF

V: TRBV7-9
J: TRBJ2-3
size: -
CDR3: ASSPSGGSTDTQY

V: TRBV15
J: TRBJ1-3
size: -
CDR3: ATSRDRGYGNTIY

V: TRBV10-3
J: TRBJ2-5
size: -
CDR3: AISGGQGTQETQY

V: TRBV7-2
J: TRBJ1-2
size: few
CDR3: ASSLTGTAYNYGYT